This T cell receptor beta chain was captured by sequencing in a study of T cell responses to AZD1222 COVID-19 vaccine. Measured with immunoSEQ multiplex PCR; TCRdb has only the in-frame clones, and not every one. The sample includes 95,000 to 150,000 clones, approximately 92% of them seen just once. Study-wide results and limits: Rises in breadth and depth of Spike-specific TCRs came after two AZD1222 doses.

Trimming pared 5 bases from V and 5 bases from J, leaving 16 bases between. Germline loops: CDR1 MNHEY, CDR2 SVGAGI. The CDR3 has 15 amino acids. A remark on this clone: The antigen remains undetermined.

The chain employs TRBV6-5 and TRBJ1-5; D is unclear. The clonotype comes from an adult in good health. The source material was peripheral blood, sampled on day 0 of AZD1222 vaccination. CDR3 DNA: TGTGCCAGCAGTCCTAGGGAGACATATTATCAGCCCCAGCATTTT. As protein: CASSPRETYYQPQHF.